These 29 T cell receptor beta chains were all obtained from the same sample, sequenced in a study of identical twins. TCRdb used MiXCR to reprocess the 5' RACE reads, holding one entry per CDR3 protein. The table shows about 190,000 distinct CDR3 sequences, with 15% to 20% occurring only once. The same sample was also studied in work on T cells expressing NK-cell markers.

Sequenced: CD8+ T cells sorted from blood. The source of these receptors is a woman under 30 in good health.

This clonotype was counted a few times. This chain connects TRBV20-1 to TRBJ1-1; TRBD1 agrees at 7 bases. The CDR3 extends over 13 amino acids. Trimming cost V 6 bases and J 3 bases; bases outside gene matches: 7. Germline loops: CDR1 DFQATT, CDR2 SNEGSKA (reference sequence). The CDR3 nucleotides read TGCAGTGCGGGGGGACAGTCTGACACTGAAGCTTTCTTT. This encodes CSAGGQSDTEAFF.

This clonotype was seen a few times. The chain is built from TRBV12-3 or TRBV12-4 and TRBJ1-6; D is perhaps TRBD1 (5 bases). V was cut by 6 bases and J by 6 bases, with 9 bases left in between. The CDR3 is made up of 13 amino acids. CDR3 in amino acids: CASRGGGNSPLHF. CDR3 nucleotide sequence: TGTGCCAGCAGGGGTGGGGGTAATTCACCCCTCCACTTT.

The V call is TRBV7-2, the J call TRBJ1-1; D perhaps matches TRBD1 (5 bases). The length of the CDR3 is 17 residues. V was pared by 5 bases and J by 5 bases, with 24 bases between. CDR1 SGHTA and CDR2 FQGNSA come from the germline V gene. The CDR3 loop reads CASSPEFWAGPGTEAFF. For the CDR3, the DNA is TGTGCCAGCAGCCCGGAATTTTGGGCAGGGCCGGGTACTGAAGCTTTCTTT.

This clonotype was recorded a few times. V and J are TRBV2 and TRBJ2-7; 12 nucleotides agree with TRBD2. Germline loops: CDR1 SNHLY, CDR2 FYNNEI. Trimming cost V 6 bases and J 6 bases; bases outside gene matches: 6. This CDR3 comprises 14 residues. The CDR3 nucleotides read TGTGCCAGCAGGCTAGCGGGAGGGCCGTCCGAGCAGTACTTC. It codes for CASRLAGGPSEQYF.

This clonotype was recorded at least ten times. The J gene is TRBJ2-3, the V gene TRBV6-4; 9 nucleotides align to TRBD2. Germline V lookup: CDR1 MRHNA, CDR2 SNTAGT. The CDR3 extends over 15 amino acids. With V trimmed by 3 bases and J by 3 bases, 4 bases remained unmatched. The CDR3 nucleotides read TGTGCCAGCAGTGAAATGGCGGGGGGGACAGATACGCAGTATTTT. As protein: CASSEMAGGTDTQYF.

The chain is built from TRBV5-5 and TRBJ2-5, with D unresolved. The CDR3 runs 15 residues. V lost 3 bases, J lost 0 bases, and 12 bases lay in between. Germline CDR1 and CDR2: SGHKS and YYEKEE (reference sequence). DNA of the CDR3: TGTGCCAGCAGCTATATCAAGGGCAACCAAGAGACCCAGTACTTC. Amino acid sequence: CASSYIKGNQETQYF.

This clonotype was detected ten times or more. The rearrangement links TRBV12-3 or TRBV12-4 to TRBJ2-2; D unresolved. V lost 7 bases, J lost 6 bases, and 9 bases lay in between. CDR3 length equals 12 residues. The CDR3 nucleotides are TGTGCCAGCACCCCGGCCGCCGGGGAGCTGTTTTTT. It specifies CASTPAAGELFF.

This chain connects TRBV29-1 to TRBJ1-4; D ambiguous. The CDR3 contains 14 residues. Germline V gene sequence: CDR1 SQVTM, CDR2 ANQGSEA. V lost 0 bases to trimming and J lost 6 bases, with 11 bases between them. CDR3 sequence reads: CSVEDRTDDEKLFF. DNA for the CDR3: TGCAGCGTTGAAGACCGGACGGACGATGAAAAACTGTTTTTT.

This clonotype has just a few counts. The V call is TRBV7-2, the J call TRBJ1-4, with 7 bases aligning to TRBD1. With 4 bases clipped from V and 4 bases from J, the junction kept 3 bases outside the gene matches. CDR1 SGHTA and CDR2 FQGNSA come from the germline V gene. There are 14 residues in the CDR3. CDR3 in DNA: TGTGCCAGCAGCTGGACAGGACTTAATGAAAAACTGTTTTTT. Translating gives CASSWTGLNEKLFF.

The chain has TRBV2 and TRBJ2-2; D gene ambiguous. CDR3 length: 16 amino acids. Trimming removed 8 bases at V and 0 bases at J, with 16 bases between. Germline V lookup: CDR1 SNHLY, CDR2 FYNNEI. The CDR3: CASYFSSLANTGELFF. CDR3 DNA sequence: TGTGCCAGCTACTTCTCCAGTTTAGCGAACACCGGGGAGCTGTTTTTT.

This clonotype was seen repeatedly, ten times or more. The chain has TRBV12-3 or TRBV12-4 and TRBJ2-3; the match to TRBD1 covers 9 bases. Trimming took 1 base from V and 4 from J; bases not matched to a gene: 6. CDR3 length equals 16 residues. The CDR3: CASSLGDRVVPDTQYF. CDR3 DNA: TGTGCCAGCAGTTTAGGGGACAGGGTCGTCCCAGATACGCAGTATTTT.

This clonotype was seen only a few times. This chain uses TRBV4-2 with TRBJ1-1; D is undetermined. V was pared by 1 base and J by 4 bases, with 4 bases between. Germline CDR1 reads LGHNA; CDR2 reads YNFKEQ. The CDR3 totals 12 residues. The CDR3 region has the DNA TGTGCCAGCAGCCAAGTCTCCACTGAAGCTTTCTTT. Translation: CASSQVSTEAFF.

The chain employs TRBV4-1 and TRBJ2-7; no firm D call. In germline, CDR1 is MGHRA, CDR2 YSYEKL. The germline V and J ends were trimmed by 1 base and 0 bases, with 7 bases remaining between them. The CDR3 spans 14 residues. The CDR3 coding sequence is TGCGCCAGCAGCCAAGCGGGCCGCTCCTACGAGCAGTACTTC. This codes for CASSQAGRSYEQYF.

This clonotype was seen more than once but under ten times. The chain combines TRBV6-1 with TRBJ2-4, with 10 bases lining up with TRBD1. The V gene's germline CDR1 is MNHNS and CDR2 SASEGT. V was clipped by 6 bases and J by 9 bases; unmatched bases: 8. The CDR3 covers 14 residues. As DNA, the CDR3 is TGTGCCAGCAGCCCTAGACAGGGGGCGCGCATTCAGTACTTC. This translates into CASSPRQGARIQYF.

Only a few counts were recorded for this clonotype. The genes are TRBV14 and TRBJ1-1, with 8 bases identical to TRBD1. The CDR3 loop spans 16 amino acids. Germline CDR1 is SGHDN and CDR2 is FVKESK. V trimming: 0 bases; J trimming: 2 bases; junction bases outside the gene matches: 5. The CDR3 DNA is TGTGCCAGCAGCCAAGATCTCAGGGGGCCCAACACTGAAGCTTTCTTT. It codes for CASSQDLRGPNTEAFF.

The chain combines TRBV5-1 with TRBJ1-5; D is uncertain. Trimming stripped 2 bases from V and 0 bases from J, with 9 bases between. The CDR3 contains 15 residues. CDR1 SGHRS and CDR2 YFSETQ come from the germline V gene. Here the CDR3 reads CASSFSGRSNQPQHF. In nucleotides, the CDR3 is TGCGCCAGCAGCTTTTCTGGGCGTAGCAATCAGCCCCAGCATTTT.

This clonotype was seen many times. V usage is TRBV21-1 and J usage is TRBJ2-1; TRBD1 is the table's D call, not checked against the DNA. TRBV21-1 is assigned pseudogene status. The CDR3 is 15 amino acids. The CDR3 sequence: CASIPRKGAANEQFF. CDR3 sequence (DNA): TGTGCCAGCATCCCTCGGAAGGGGGCGGCGAATGAGCAGTTCTTC.

This clonotype has just a few counts. The chain has TRBV24-1 and TRBJ2-1, with TRBD2 matching over 10 bases. V was pared by 3 bases and J by 8 bases, with 6 bases of the junction left unmatched. This CDR3 region has 15 residues. Germline V gene lookup returns CDR1 KGHDR and CDR2 SFDVKD. The CDR3 DNA sequence: TGTGCCACCAGTGATCCCCTAGCGGGGGTCGATGAGCAGTTCTTC. Translation: CATSDPLAGVDEQFF.

Ten or more counts support this clonotype. The V and J genes are TRBV15 and TRBJ2-3; D might be TRBD2 (6 bases). Germline V gene data show CDR1 as LNHNV and CDR2 as YYDKDF (reference sequence). The CDR3 length is 14 residues. The V end was cut by 1 base, the J end by 4 bases, with 9 bases between. As DNA, the CDR3 is TGTGCCACCAGCAGAGCGGGAGAGGCAGATACGCAGTATTTT. It specifies CATSRAGEADTQYF. The complete variable domain, with remaining parts taken from reference TRBV15 and TRBJ2-3, reads DAMVIQNPRYQVTQFGKPVTLSCSQTLNHNVMYWYQQKSSQAPKLLFHYYDKDFNNEADTPDNFQSRRPNTSFCFLDIRSPGLGDTAMYLCATSRAGEADTQYFGPGTRLTVL.

The chain couples TRBV7-2 to TRBJ2-1; 8 bases match TRBD2. J gave up 6 bases and V 3 bases, and 4 bases lay outside the gene matches. The length of the CDR3 is 14 residues. Germline V lookup: CDR1 SGHTA, CDR2 FQGNSA. The CDR3 here is CASSFDGRANEQFF. In DNA, the CDR3 is TGTGCCAGCAGCTTCGACGGGAGGGCCAATGAGCAGTTCTTC.

This clonotype was counted a few times. The chain recombines TRBV11-2 with TRBJ2-7; perhaps TRBD2 as D (5 bases). Germline V lookup: CDR1 SGHAT, CDR2 FQNNGV. V was trimmed by 5 bases and J by 3 bases, leaving 17 bases between them. This CDR3 contains 15 residues. Here the CDR3 DNA reads TGTGCCAGCAGCCCGGCCAGCGGACCCCTCTACGAGCAGTACTTC. It yields the protein CASSPASGPLYEQYF.

This clonotype was detected a few times. V and J are TRBV12-3 or TRBV12-4 and TRBJ2-5; a possible D gene is TRBD2 (5 bases). V dropped 3 bases and J dropped 6 bases, with 8 bases sitting between them. The CDR3 is 12 residues long. CDR3 loop: CASSFEGKTQYF. The DNA for the CDR3 is TGTGCCAGCAGTTTCGAGGGAAAGACCCAGTACTTC.

This clonotype has a handful of counts. This chain uses TRBV6-6 with TRBJ2-1; the D is unclear. The V gene's germline CDR1 is MNHNY and CDR2 SVGAGI (reference sequence). V lost 6 bases and J lost 7, with 10 bases in between. The CDR3 runs to 12 residues. CDR3 loop: CASSKSRNEQFF. CDR3 nucleotide sequence: TGTGCCAGCAGCAAATCTAGAAATGAGCAGTTCTTC.

The chain links TRBV29-1 to TRBJ2-7; possibly TRBD1 or TRBD2 for D (6 bases each). From germline, CDR1 is SQVTM and CDR2 ANQGSEA. This CDR3 has 11 residues. V lost 7 bases and J lost 4, with 11 bases in between. CDR3 protein: CSAEGGYEQYF. Here the CDR3 DNA reads TGCAGCGCCGAGGGGGGTTACGAGCAGTACTTC.

The chain joins TRBV4-2 to TRBJ2-3; 13 bases are shared with TRBD2. Trimming removed 4 bases from V and 2 bases from J; junction bases left unmatched: 6. Germline-derived CDR1 and CDR2 are LGHNA and YNFKEQ. The CDR3 is 17 amino acids. The CDR3 is CASSLPTSGGTTDTQYF. CDR3 DNA: TGTGCCAGCAGCCTCCCGACTAGCGGGGGGACCACAGATACGCAGTATTTT.

The CDR3 nucleotides are TGTGCCAGTAGCTGGGGGGCAGGGGGCACTGAAGCTTTCTTT. Translating gives CASSWGAGGTEAFF. The chain is built from TRBV19 and TRBJ1-1; TRBD1 agrees at 7 bases. Germline trimming cut 6 bases from V and 4 bases from J; bases unmatched to any gene: 8. The CDR3 has 14 residues. Germline V gene sequence: CDR1 LNHDA, CDR2 SQIVND (reference sequence).

This clonotype appeared a few times. V and J are TRBV10-2 and TRBJ2-1, with 8 bases aligning to TRBD2. Germline V gene data show CDR1 as WSHSY and CDR2 as SAAADI. This CDR3 is built from 16 residues. Losses at the gene ends were 4 bases for V and 4 bases for J; bases not matched to a gene: 9. The CDR3 here is CASSGSLLADYNEQFF. The CDR3 nucleotides are TGCGCCAGCAGTGGTTCTCTACTAGCGGATTACAATGAGCAGTTCTTC.

This clonotype came up a few times. The chain is built from TRBV13 and TRBJ2-7; 7 nucleotides match TRBD2. The CDR3 is made up of 15 amino acids. Per germline, CDR1 PRHDT and CDR2 FYEKMQ (reference sequence). After removal of 1 base from V and 2 bases from J, the junction contained 5 bases not matched to a gene. This CDR3 is CASSLAGGPPYEQYF. The CDR3 coding sequence is TGTGCCAGCAGCTTAGCGGGAGGACCGCCCTACGAGCAGTACTTC.

This clonotype has more than one count but fewer than ten. V is TRBV3-1 and J is TRBJ2-3; 8 bases align to TRBD2. The V gene end was trimmed by 1 base and the J gene end by 4 bases; junction bases not matched to a gene: 13. The CDR3 has 18 amino acids. The V gene's germline CDR1 is LGHDT and CDR2 YNNKEL (reference sequence). The CDR3 reads CASSQVPTGLVISDTQYF. CDR3 coding DNA: TGTGCCAGCAGCCAAGTGCCGACGGGACTAGTAATTTCAGATACGCAGTATTTT.